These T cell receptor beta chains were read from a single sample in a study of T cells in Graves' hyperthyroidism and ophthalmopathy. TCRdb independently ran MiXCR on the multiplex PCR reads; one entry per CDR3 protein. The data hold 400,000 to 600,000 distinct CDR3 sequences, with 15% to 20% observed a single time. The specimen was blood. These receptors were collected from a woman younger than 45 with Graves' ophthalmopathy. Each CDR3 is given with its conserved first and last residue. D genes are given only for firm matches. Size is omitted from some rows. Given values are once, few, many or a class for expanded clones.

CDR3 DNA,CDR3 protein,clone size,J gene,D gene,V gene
TGTGCCAGCAACAGGGGGATCAGCTCCTACAATGAGCAGTTCTTC,CASNRGISSYNEQFF,many,TRBJ2-1,TRBD1,TRBV28
TGTGCCAGCAGCGTAGGGCCAGGGCAAGGTCGAGCTTTCTTT,CASSVGPGQGRAFF,many,TRBJ1-1,NA,TRBV9
TGCGCCAGCAGCCAAGACAGGGAAAACATTCAGTACTTC,CASSQDRENIQYF,NA,TRBJ2-4,NA,TRBV4-3
TGTGCCAGCAGCCAAAGGACTGGACCACTCTCCTACAATGAGCAGTTCTTC,CASSQRTGPLSYNEQFF,few,TRBJ2-1,NA,TRBV14
TGTGCCAGCAGCGTAGTAGCCCTCACAGATACGCAGTATTTT,CASSVVALTDTQYF,NA,TRBJ2-3,NA,TRBV9
TGTGCCAGCAGCCAAGTCAAGGACTCCACAGATACGCAGTATTTT,CASSQVKDSTDTQYF,many,TRBJ2-3,NA,TRBV3-1
TGTGCCTCGGCCGGGACAGGCCAAACATCGGCATTCAATGAAAAACTGTTTTTT,CASAGTGQTSAFNEKLFF,few,TRBJ1-4,TRBD1,TRBV30
TGCAGTGCTAGAGGCAGACGGGCGACCCAAGAGACCCAGTACTTC,CSARGRRATQETQYF,many,TRBJ2-5,NA,TRBV20-1
TGCGCCAGCAGCTCCCCGACTAGCGGGGATTCCTACGAGCAGTACTTC,CASSSPTSGDSYEQYF,many,TRBJ2-7,TRBD2,TRBV5-1
TGCAGCGTTGAAGTCTCACTAGCGGGAGGTTGGGCTGAGCAGCTCTTC,CSVEVSLAGGWAEQLF,NA,TRBJ2-1,TRBD2,TRBV29-1
TGTGCCAGCCTTACGGGACTAGCGGGGAATGAGCAGTTCTTC,CASLTGLAGNEQFF,many,TRBJ2-1,TRBD2,TRBV2
TGTGCCAGCAGTTTATTTAGGAGATCGCCTGAAGCTTTCTTT,CASSLFRRSPEAFF,many,TRBJ1-1,NA,TRBV28
TGCGCCAGCAGCCAATTCTCCGGGCGGGGGAGCTCCTACAATGAGCAGTTCTTC,CASSQFSGRGSSYNEQFF,few,TRBJ2-1,TRBD2,TRBV4-1
TGTGCCACCAGTGACCGCGTACCTACTGGCTACACCTTC,CATSDRVPTGYTF,few,TRBJ1-2,NA,TRBV24-1
TGTGCCTCAATTGTTTCGGGGGAGAGCTCCTACGAGCAGTACTTC,CASIVSGESSYEQYF,many,TRBJ2-7,NA,TRBV30
TGCAGCGTTGATTCAAGGACAGGGATGGGCAAAGAGACCCAGTACTTC,CSVDSRTGMGKETQYF,NA,TRBJ2-5,TRBD1,TRBV29-1
TGCGCCAGCAGCGAACAAAGGACTAGCGGAATCTTCAATGAGCAGTTCTTC,CASSEQRTSGIFNEQFF,NA,TRBJ2-1,TRBD2,TRBV4-3
TGTGCCAGCAGCGGGGGGATGGGTCACAATCAGCCCCAGCATTTT,CASSGGMGHNQPQHF,NA,TRBJ1-5,NA,TRBV5-5
TGTGCCAGCAGTTACTCTAAGATTACCAGGAACACCGGGGAGCTGTTTTTT,CASSYSKITRNTGELFF,many,TRBJ2-2,NA,TRBV6-5
TGTGCCAGCAGCTTGTACGGTGTCGGACTCCGAACATACGAGCAGTACTTC,CASSLYGVGLRTYEQYF,NA,TRBJ2-7,NA,TRBV5-1
TGTGCCATCAAGGGCCCCGGGGGTAGTAGCAATCAGCCCCAGCATTTT,CAIKGPGGSSNQPQHF,NA,TRBJ1-5,NA,TRBV6-2/TRBV6-3
TGTGCCAGCAGCTTGAGAGAAGTGAACACTGAAGCTTTCTTT,CASSLREVNTEAFF,NA,TRBJ1-1,NA,TRBV7-2